This TCR beta chain was captured in a study of post-analysis software for immune sequencing data (dated by TCRdb to the mid-2010s). Study-level background: Relapsing-remitting, secondary progressive and progressive-relapsing multiple sclerosis were recorded as disease courses, and subtype annotation was lacking for some patients. The multiple sclerosis patient repertoires were compared with under 13 previously published healthy control repertoires from donors aged 6 to 25 years. A subset of samples was prepared in parallel using single-end sample barcoding, then pooled and co-amplified after Illumina adapter ligation. General findings and caveats noted by the study authors: Patients showed significantly higher frequencies than controls for about five TRBV segments, among them TRBV5-6, TRBV5-1 and TRBV20-1. The control group was slightly older than the multiple sclerosis patient group. Multiple sclerosis patients had significantly lower normalized Chao1 diversity than controls, a result that suggests substantial peripheral T-cell clonal expansion. When samples were clustered directly using the F measure, samples prepared in the same batch co-clustered strongly, which prompted a batch-effect correction.

Library method: PCR. These reads were obtained on an Illumina HiSeq 2500. To reduce PCR and sequencing biases, unique molecular identifiers were built into the TCR beta cDNA libraries. Every 1 to 10 million input T cells yielded roughly 500,000 cDNA molecules, meaning each molecule approximated one T cell. The patient libraries were prepared and sequenced using the same protocol as the earlier healthy control dataset. Samples belonging to the same batch were prepared together, multiplexed and sequenced on a shared HiSeq lane. On the authors' methods: MIGEC was used to process the raw barcoded reads, and molecular identifier groups with only a single read were discarded before consensus assembly and CDR3 extraction. Clonotype tables were post-analysed with VDJtools, and diversity was normalized by down-sampling all datasets to the smallest sample size. Repertoire overlap clustering matched CDR3 amino acid but not nucleotide sequences to correct batch-related cross-sample contamination. Using fastp at Q25 and MiXCR, TCRdb reprocessed the public reads and kept productive beta chains. Rows with a matching CDR3 protein are joined into one entry that keeps the most common DNA and genes. These V and J calls rely on TCRdb rather than the paper's analysis. The sample has 170,000 or so distinct CDR3 sequences on record, roughly 30% of them singletons. The ten largest clones represent around 1.5% of the sample.

According to the germline V gene, CDR1 reads MDHEN and CDR2 reads SYDVKM. CDR3 length: 13 amino acids, cysteine to phenylalanine. Only the CDR3 part of the read is kept: 39 bases, read in frame from the first base. Trimming at the junction amounts to 6 bases on V and 1 base on J, and the germline ends lie 9 bases apart. TCR beta repertoires were profiled from peripheral blood of about a dozen young patients with multiple sclerosis to demonstrate the VDJtools post-analysis software. The patients with multiple sclerosis were children and adolescents between about 6 and 17 years of age. The table lists this clonotype with a few counts. What antigen it recognizes has not been identified. Base qualities are not at hand, and no much larger clone is one base apart.

This sequence originates from a girl aged 10-17 years with multiple sclerosis. Sequenced: blood. The sequence joins TRBV28 to TRBJ1-1; no D segment can be confidently identified. The CDR3 in this case is CASSRGPNTEAFF. The DNA is TGTGCCAGCAGCCGAGGGCCGAACACTGAAGCTTTCTTT.